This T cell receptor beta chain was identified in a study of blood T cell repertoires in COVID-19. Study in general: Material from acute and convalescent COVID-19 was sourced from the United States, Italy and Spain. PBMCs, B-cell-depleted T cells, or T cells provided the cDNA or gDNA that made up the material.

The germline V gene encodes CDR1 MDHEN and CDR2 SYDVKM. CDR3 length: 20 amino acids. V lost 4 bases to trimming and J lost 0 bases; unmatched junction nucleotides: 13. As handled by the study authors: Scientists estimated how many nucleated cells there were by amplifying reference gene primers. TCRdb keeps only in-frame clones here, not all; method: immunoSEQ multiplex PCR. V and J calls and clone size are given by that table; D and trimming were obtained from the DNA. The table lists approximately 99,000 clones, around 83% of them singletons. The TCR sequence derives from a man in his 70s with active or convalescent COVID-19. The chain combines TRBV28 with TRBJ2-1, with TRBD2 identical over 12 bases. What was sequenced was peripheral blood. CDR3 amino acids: CASSSRRASGGESSYNEQFF. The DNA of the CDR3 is TGTGCCAGCAGTTCCCGAAGGGCTAGCGGGGGGGAGAGCTCCTACAATGAGCAGTTCTTC.